This T cell receptor beta chain was recovered during a study of cytomegalovirus exposure and HLA in healthy donors. Findings and limits, study-wide: Earlier analysis found most TCR beta V segments productive about 90% or about 30% of the time. As was reported, the HLA-A and HLA-B alleles of most subjects were accurately predicted from TCR beta sequences. Some V segments could not be told apart, so they were left out, TRBV6-2 and TRBV6-3 among them.

A multiplex PCR was run with 60 Vbeta primers and 13 Jbeta primers. TCRdb's copy holds only in-frame clones and misses some; the assay was immunoSEQ multiplex PCR. Of fewer than 60,000 clones detected, 55% to 80% appear once; the ten largest clones hold about 20%. This CDR3 is 18 amino acids long. V was cut by 1 base and J by 0 bases, with 18 bases left in between. Germline V gives CDR1 SGHTA, CDR2 FQGNSA. With regard to this clone: Its matching antigen is unknown.

The sequence came from a woman in her forties or fifties in good health and CMV-seropositive. Sequencing input: PBMCs. This rearrangement joins TRBV7-2 to TRBJ1-1; D may be TRBD1 (5 bases). As DNA, the CDR3 is TGTGCCAGCAGCTTAGAGGTTTGGGGCTCCCCGATGAACACTGAAGCTTTCTTT. Residues: CASSLEVWGSPMNTEAFF.